The clone carrying this T cell receptor beta chain has only a few counts. TCRdb ran MiXCR on the RT-PCR reads and lists one entry per CDR3 protein. The table shows almost 700,000 distinct CDR3 sequences, with 14% occurring only once. Germline V lookup: CDR1 LNHNV, CDR2 YYDKDF (reference sequence). The J segment lost 2 bases and the V segment lost 5 bases, leaving 11 bases of the junction unmatched. CDR3 length: 18 amino acids. J is TRBJ2-3 and V is TRBV15; TRBD2 matches at 12 bases. Sequences were obtained from memory CD4+ T cells from blood. This clonotype originated in a female donor in good health, serving as a healthy control. The CDR3 sequence is CATSETSGGSSYTDTQYF. Here the CDR3 DNA reads TGTGCCACCAGCGAAACTAGCGGGGGGTCATCATACACAGATACGCAGTATTTT.